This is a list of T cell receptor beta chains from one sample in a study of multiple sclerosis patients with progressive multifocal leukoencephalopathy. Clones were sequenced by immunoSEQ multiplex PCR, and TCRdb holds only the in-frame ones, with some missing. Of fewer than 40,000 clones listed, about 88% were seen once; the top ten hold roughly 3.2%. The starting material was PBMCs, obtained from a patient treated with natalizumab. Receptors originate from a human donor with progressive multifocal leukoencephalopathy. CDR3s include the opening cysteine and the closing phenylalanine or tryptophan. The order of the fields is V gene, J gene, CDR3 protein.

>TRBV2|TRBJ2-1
CASSDGGGPYNEQFF
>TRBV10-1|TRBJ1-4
CASSESGGSEKLFF
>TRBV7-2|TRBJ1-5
CASSLDRNQPQHF
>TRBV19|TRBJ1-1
CASQAGYLNTEAFF
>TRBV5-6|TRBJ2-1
CASTTPGTGDLGNEQFF
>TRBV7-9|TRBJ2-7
CASSSAGYEQYF
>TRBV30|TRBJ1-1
CAWSTFENTEAFF
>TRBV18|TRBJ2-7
CASSPSWDLAYEQYF
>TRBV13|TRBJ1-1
CASSSRDTDTEAFF
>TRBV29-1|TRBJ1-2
CSVNGQGNYGYTF
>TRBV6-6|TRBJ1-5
CASSLQGNQPQHF
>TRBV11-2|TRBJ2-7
CASSRLARDEQYF
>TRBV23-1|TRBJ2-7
CASRWDRPSGEQYF
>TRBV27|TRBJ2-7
CASSKSGISSYEQYF
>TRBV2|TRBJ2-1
CASNRLLASRGNEQFF
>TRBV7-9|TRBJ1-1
CASIKGQGNTEAFF
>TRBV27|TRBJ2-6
CASSLSIRTGSSGANVLTF
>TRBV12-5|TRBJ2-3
CASGLGLDTQYF
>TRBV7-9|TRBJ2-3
CASSSPPSGSGTDTQYF
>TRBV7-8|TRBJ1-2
CASSSTGDSVYGYTF